This entry lists 10 T cell receptor beta chains sequenced from one sample in a study of blood T cell repertoires in COVID-19. Profiled with immunoSEQ multiplex PCR; TCRdb holds only in-frame clones, not every one. The table includes 350,000 or so clones, more than 70% detected once. Specimen: peripheral blood. Receptors were obtained from a woman aged 60-75 years with COVID-19, enrolled during active disease.

Comments on this clone: Other DNA sequences from this sample encode an identical CDR3 as well. V and J are TRBV18 and TRBJ1-1; maybe TRBD1 (6 bases). Germline V gene sequence: CDR1 KGHSH, CDR2 LQKENI. Trimming cost V 5 bases and J 1 base, with 8 bases left between them. The CDR3 loop spans 13 amino acids. This CDR3 reads CASSVTGNTEAFF. The CDR3 DNA sequence: TGTGCCAGCTCAGTGACAGGGAACACTGAAGCTTTCTTT. The full variable domain, in which reference TRBV18 and TRBJ1-1 provide the parts outside the CDR3, is NAGVMQNPRHLVRRRGQEARLRCSPMKGHSHVYWYRQLPEEGLKFMVYLQKENIIDESGMPKERFSAEFPKEGPSILRIQQVVRGDSAAYFCASSVTGNTEAFFGQGTRLTVV.

The chain joins TRBV24-1 to TRBJ2-7; TRBD1 matches at 7 bases. With V trimmed by 9 bases and J by 3 bases, 7 bases remained unmatched. The CDR3 contains 13 residues. Germline V CDR1 and CDR2: KGHDR, SFDVKD. The CDR3 coding sequence is TGTGCCACCTCGACAGGGACCCACTACGAGCAGTACTTC. The encoded protein is CATSTGTHYEQYF.

The chain employs TRBV28 and TRBJ1-6; the D gene is possibly TRBD1 (5 bases). With 8 bases removed from V and 7 bases from J, the gap between germline ends came to 18 bases. This CDR3 is 15 amino acids long. Germline CDR1 is MDHEN and CDR2 is SYDVKM. The CDR3 protein is CASVSSGGMNSPLHF. The CDR3 coding sequence is TGTGCCAGCGTTTCGTCGGGGGGGATGAATTCACCCCTCCACTTT.

The chain combines TRBV7-3 with TRBJ2-2; TRBD1 matches at 7 bases. Germline V gene data show CDR1 as SGHTA and CDR2 as FQGTGA. CDR3 length: 14 amino acids. Germline trimming cut 5 bases from V and 2 bases from J; bases unmatched to any gene: 2. CDR3 loop: CASSRDSNTGELFF. CDR3 DNA sequence: TGTGCCAGCAGCAGGGACAGCAACACCGGGGAGCTGTTTTTT.

V gene TRBV30 combines with J gene TRBJ1-4, with 9 bases identical to TRBD1. Germline CDR1 and CDR2: GTSNPN and SVGIG (reference sequence). J was trimmed by 7 bases and V by 2 bases; bases with no gene match: 8. The CDR3 loop spans 15 amino acids. The CDR3: CAWSPHRDRAEKLFF. CDR3 sequence (DNA): TGTGCCTGGAGTCCTCACCGGGACAGGGCTGAAAAACTGTTTTTT.

The chain has TRBV5-1 and TRBJ2-1, with 12 bases that match TRBD1. CDR1 and CDR2 from the germline V gene are SGHRS and YFSETQ. V was pared by 4 bases and J by 10 bases, with 9 bases of the junction left unmatched. This CDR3 is built from 15 residues. The CDR3 region has the DNA TGCGCCAGCAGCGGCTCCGGGACAGGGGGCTGGGAGCAGTTCTTC. This translates into CASSGSGTGGWEQFF.

The genes are TRBV15 and TRBJ2-3; 11 bases match TRBD2. The germline CDR1 and CDR2 sequences are LNHNV and YYDKDF (reference sequence). The V and J ends lost 7 bases and 0 bases, in that order; junction bases with no gene match: 6. The CDR3 is 16 amino acids. The CDR3 sequence: CATTSGGPASTDTQYF. In nucleotides, the CDR3 is TGTGCCACCACTAGCGGGGGGCCAGCTAGCACAGATACGCAGTATTTT.

The V gene is TRBV4-1, the J gene TRBJ1-1; D is unresolved. The CDR3 spans 13 residues. CDR1 and CDR2 (germline): MGHRA, YSYEKL. The V and J ends lost 4 bases and 1 base respectively, with 7 bases between them. The CDR3 loop is CASSLGGNTEAFF. In DNA form, the CDR3 reads TGCGCCAGCAGCCTAGGAGGGAACACTGAAGCTTTCTTT.

This sequence joins TRBV5-1 and TRBJ2-2; 7 positions match TRBD1. With 3 bases clipped from V and 1 base from J, the junction kept 6 bases outside the gene matches. Germline-derived CDR1 and CDR2 are SGHRS and YFSETQ. The CDR3 has 16 amino acids. The CDR3 bases are TGCGCCAGCAGCTACGGGACAGCCCGGAACACCGGGGAGCTGTTTTTT. It encodes CASSYGTARNTGELFF.

The chain combines TRBV21-1 with TRBJ1-2; the listed D gene, TRBD1, was not tested against the DNA. TRBV21-1 is a documented pseudogene. This CDR3 has 16 residues. CDR3 sequence (DNA): TGTGCCAGCAGCAAAATTGGAACGGCAGGGGAGTGTGGCTACACCTTC. Its protein is CASSKIGTAGECGYTF.